This TCR beta chain was observed in a study of CD8 T cells in Susac syndrome. Control patients had untreated stable or active relapsing-remitting multiple sclerosis by revised McDonald criteria. This CDR3 has 16 residues. Germline CDR1 and CDR2: MGHRA and YSYEKL. Trimming at V came to 1 base and at J to 10 bases, leaving 13 bases not matched to a gene. Reverse transcription used roughly 0.45 to 1 ug RNA and random hexamers. Amplification of TCR beta CDR3 was carried out by immunoSEQ multiplex PCR, which covered 54 Vbeta and 13 Jbeta segments. TCRdb recomputed calls from the immunoSEQ multiplex PCR reads with MiXCR, one row per CDR3 protein. The sample yields 250,000 to 300,000 distinct CDR3 sequences, 89% seen once.

The rearrangement uses TRBV4-1 and TRBJ2-1, with TRBD1 identical over 7 bases. The receptor comes from a human donor with multiple sclerosis. Specimen: CD8+ T cells from PBMCs. The CDR3 bases are TGCGCCAGCAGCCAAGTAGGTGGGCAGGGGGAGTCGGAGCAGTTCTTC. It translates to CASSQVGGQGESEQFF.